This TCR beta chain emerged from a study of cytomegalovirus exposure and HLA in healthy donors. Assay used: immunoSEQ multiplex PCR; TCRdb lists only in-frame clones, some missing. The sample lists more than 110,000 clones, 85% to 90% occurring once. From germline, CDR1 is SGHRS and CDR2 YFSETQ. V lost 3 bases and J 5 bases, leaving 18 bases between the germline ends. The length of the CDR3 is 16 residues. The sample taken for sequencing was PBMCs. The chain has TRBV5-1 and TRBJ2-1; perhaps TRBD2 as D (7 bases). The TCR comes from a man aged 18-30 years in good health and CMV-seronegative. The CDR3 DNA reads TGCGCCAGCAGCTCCCGGGGGGCGGGTGTGAACAATGAGCAGTTCTTC. It encodes CASSSRGAGVNNEQFF.